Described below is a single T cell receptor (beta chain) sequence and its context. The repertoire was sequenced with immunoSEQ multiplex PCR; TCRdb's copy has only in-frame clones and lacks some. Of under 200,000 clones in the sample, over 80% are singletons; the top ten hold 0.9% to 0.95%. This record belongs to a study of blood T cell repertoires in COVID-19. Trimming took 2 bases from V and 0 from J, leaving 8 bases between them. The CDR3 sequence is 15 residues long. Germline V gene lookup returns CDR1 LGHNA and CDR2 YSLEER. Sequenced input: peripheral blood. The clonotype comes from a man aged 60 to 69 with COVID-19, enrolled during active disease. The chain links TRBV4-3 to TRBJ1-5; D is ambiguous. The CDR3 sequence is CASSQSRYSNQPQHF. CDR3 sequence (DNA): TGCGCCAGCAGCCAAAGCAGGTATAGCAATCAGCCCCAGCATTTT.